The clone carrying this TCR beta chain was found a few times. The data stem from a study of T cells in Graves' hyperthyroidism and ophthalmopathy. The investigators amplified TCR beta CDR3 regions from RNA transcripts. The TCR CDR3 was amplified in a first-round RT-PCR using the HTBI primer set. TCRdb analysed the multiplex PCR reads with MiXCR anew, one entry per CDR3 protein. This table has 300,000 to 450,000 distinct CDR3 sequences, roughly 13% appearing once. In germline, CDR1 is SGHAT, CDR2 FQNNGV. V was pared by 5 bases and J by 4 bases, with 23 bases between. This CDR3 region has 17 residues. The sequence came from a young woman with Graves' hyperthyroidism. The sample comprised blood. J is TRBJ2-5 and V is TRBV11-2; D remains unclear. The CDR3 DNA sequence: TGTGCCAGCAGCCCAGTTAGATTTGCGAAAGAGGCAGAGACCCAGTACTTC. Its protein is CASSPVRFAKEAETQYF.